The clone carrying this T cell receptor beta chain was observed many times. Its antigen is still unknown. This entry belongs to a study of T cells in Graves' hyperthyroidism and ophthalmopathy. Points from the study as a whole: By a 13 V-J model, ophthalmopathy was set apart from stable hyperthyroidism.

Template material for amplifying TCR beta CDR3 regions consisted of RNA transcripts. With the HTBI primer set, the TCR CDR3 went through a first round of RT-PCR. TCRdb independently ran MiXCR on the multiplex PCR reads; one entry per CDR3 protein. The data contain nearly 250,000 distinct CDR3 sequences, approximately 16% of them singletons. The diagnoses drew upon clinical symptoms, serum thyroxine and TRAb, thyroid ultrasound and orbital computed tomography. The material sequenced was blood. The origin of this receptor is a woman aged 18-35 years with Graves' ophthalmopathy.

CDR3 sequence reads: CASTQAGVGETQYF. The CDR3 bases are TGTGCCAGTACACAAGCGGGAGTCGGGGAGACCCAGTACTTC. The rearrangement uses TRBV19 and TRBJ2-5; 8 bases line up with TRBD2. J was trimmed by 5 bases and V by 7 bases; bases with no gene match: 9. The CDR3 covers 14 residues. The germline V gene encodes CDR1 LNHDA and CDR2 SQIVND (reference sequence).